The entry below describes one T cell receptor (beta chain). Its cognate antigen is unknown. This sample stems from a study of graft-versus-host responses after intestinal transplantation. Clones were read by immunoSEQ multiplex PCR, and TCRdb kept only the in-frame ones, dropping some. The sample has some 120,000 clones, approximately 90% seen once. Germline values: CDR1 MGHRA, CDR2 YSYEKL. V dropped 1 base and J dropped 4 bases, with 22 bases sitting between them. This CDR3 has 18 amino acids. The receptor was derived from a human donor who received an intestinal transplant. This chain links TRBV4-1 with TRBJ2-5; possible D gene TRBD2, 5 bases. Sequenced here: unstimulated CD4+ T cells sorted from spleen or lymph node cells, sampled before intestinal transplant. In DNA form, the CDR3 reads TGCGCCAGCAGCCAAGTAATTGTCATCGGGAAGGTAGGAGAGACCCAGTACTTC. Encoded protein: CASSQVIVIGKVGETQYF.